This record looks at one T cell receptor (beta chain) sequence and its context. The sample comes from a study of blood T cell repertoires in COVID-19. In the study overall: Donors in the United States, Italy and Spain gave samples during acute or convalescent COVID-19. PBMCs, B-cell-depleted T cells, or T cells were the source of the cDNA or gDNA that made up the material.

Germline CDR1 SQVTM, CDR2 ANQGSEA. V trimming: 7 bases; J trimming: 6 bases; junction bases outside the gene matches: 7. The CDR3 is 13 residues long. In the original processing: Nucleated cell number was recorded as an estimate derived from reference gene primer amplification. The repertoire was sequenced with immunoSEQ multiplex PCR; TCRdb's copy has only in-frame clones and lacks some. V and J calls and clone size come straight from that table; D and trimming were deduced from the DNA. Of under 45,000 clones in the sample, 80% to 90% were seen once. This sequence joins TRBV29-1 and TRBJ1-2; 11 nucleotides agree with TRBD1. The receptor was isolated from a human donor in a cohort sampled during active COVID-19. Sequenced sample: peripheral blood. CDR3 DNA sequence: TGCAGCGGCCGGACAGGGGGCAGCGATGGCTACACCTTC. Its protein product is CSGRTGGSDGYTF.